The TCR beta chain under discussion was sequenced for a study of technical replicates of blood from several donors. The trim removed 0 bases at V and 3 bases at J, leaving 4 bases unmatched. The CDR3 has 16 residues. Germline V gene lookup returns CDR1 KGHSH and CDR2 LQKENI. In its sample, this clone was seen a few times. Sequencing was performed with immunoSEQ multiplex PCR; in TCRdb, only in-frame clones are kept and a portion is missing. The table includes about 74,000 clones, approximately 89% detected once. The sequenced sample was T cells isolated from PBMCs. This TCR came from a human donor in good health. The V gene is TRBV18, the J gene TRBJ2-2, with 7 positions matching TRBD2. The CDR3 DNA reads TGTGCCAGCTCACCACCAATTAGCGGGCACACCGGGGAGCTGTTTTTT. It translates to CASSPPISGHTGELFF.